This T cell receptor (beta chain) was sequenced in a study of early T cells in non-severe SARS-CoV-2 infection. Germline lookup yields CDR1 LGHDT and CDR2 YNNKEL (reference sequence). There are 12 residues in the CDR3. The ends were cut back, 3 bases at V and 0 bases at J, with 3 bases in the middle. In its sample, this clonotype was seen many times. Each CDR3 protein gets one entry after TCRdb re-called the 5' RACE reads with MiXCR. The sample consists of tens of thousands of distinct CDR3 sequences, less than 6.5% of them appearing once. The receptor's source is an adult who was a healthcare worker with PCR-confirmed SARS-CoV-2 infection or an uninfected control (not recorded which). The sequenced sample was whole blood. The chain couples TRBV3-1 to TRBJ2-7; D unclear. This chain's CDR3 is CASSQVSYEQYF. In DNA, the CDR3 is TGTGCCAGCAGCCAGGTCTCCTACGAGCAGTACTTC.